The 20 T cell receptor beta chains given below trace back to one sample, sequenced in a study of T cells after yellow fever vaccination. TCRdb re-called the 5' RACE reads through MiXCR, storing one row per CDR3 protein. The sample has 70,000 or so distinct CDR3 sequences, around 7% seen once. Sequencing used CD8+ T cells sorted from PBMCs, obtained roughly 10 days after the first yellow fever vaccination. These receptors were obtained from a man aged 18 to 29 who received the YFV17D yellow fever vaccine.

This clonotype was found many times. The rearrangement links TRBV28 to TRBJ2-3; 10 positions match TRBD2. CDR3 size: 17 residues. Germline V gene lookup returns CDR1 MDHEN and CDR2 SYDVKM. The V gene end was trimmed by 8 bases and the J gene end by 3 bases; junction bases not matched to a gene: 14. The CDR3 region has the DNA TGTGCCAGCGAAACCGAAGCGGGGGGGCTTTTGACAGATACGCAGTATTTT. Translating gives CASETEAGGLLTDTQYF. Drawing the rest from reference TRBV28 and TRBJ2-3, the complete variable domain is DVKVTQSSRYLVKRTGEKVFLECVQDMDHENMFWYRQDPGLGLRLIYFSYDVKMKEKGDIPEGYSVSREKKERFSLILESASTNQTSMYLCASETEAGGLLTDTQYFGPGTRLTVL.

This clonotype was counted many times. The rearrangement uses TRBV6-5 and TRBJ1-1; TRBD1 matches 8 bases. The CDR3 length is 17 residues. Trimming cost V 0 bases and J 10 bases; bases outside gene matches: 16. Per germline, CDR1 MNHEY and CDR2 SVGAGI. The chain's CDR3 is CASSYSWGQGAQLGAFF. CDR3 nucleotides: TGTGCCAGCAGTTACTCGTGGGGGCAGGGGGCCCAACTTGGAGCTTTCTTT.

V gene TRBV2 combines with J gene TRBJ1-1; D not certain. There are 13 residues in the CDR3. Germline V lookup: CDR1 SNHLY, CDR2 FYNNEI. The V and J ends lost 2 bases and 8 bases respectively, with 12 bases between them. This CDR3 reads CASSESARAEAFF. DNA of the CDR3: TGTGCCAGCAGTGAATCCGCCAGAGCAGAAGCTTTCTTT.

This clonotype was observed at least ten times. The chain combines TRBV6-5 with TRBJ1-1; 7 bases agree with TRBD1. The CDR3 loop spans 15 amino acids. From germline, CDR1 is MNHEY and CDR2 SVGAGI. Germline trimming cut 4 bases from V and 8 bases from J; bases unmatched to any gene: 13. The CDR3 DNA reads as TGTGCCAGCAGTTTTTGGACAGGACTCCTAAAAGAAGCTTTCTTT. Translated, it gives CASSFWTGLLKEAFF.

This clonotype occurred many times. The V gene is TRBV4-1, the J gene TRBJ1-1; tentatively, D is TRBD1 (6 bases). Trimming stripped 2 bases from V and 3 bases from J, with 16 bases between. In germline, CDR1 is MGHRA, CDR2 YSYEKL. This CDR3 contains 16 residues. CDR3 loop: CASSQFRGRVDTEAFF. In DNA form, the CDR3 reads TGCGCCAGCAGCCAATTCCGGGGGCGGGTGGACACTGAAGCTTTCTTT.

This clonotype was observed a few times. The J gene is TRBJ2-7, the V gene TRBV5-1; TRBD2 aligns across 11 bases. With 0 bases clipped from V and 6 bases from J, the junction kept 8 bases outside the gene matches. The CDR3 has 16 residues. CDR1 and CDR2 (germline): SGHRS, YFSETQ. CDR3 loop: CASSLASTSGAREQYF. DNA of the CDR3: TGCGCCAGCAGCTTGGCCTCGACTAGCGGGGCTCGCGAGCAGTACTTC.

The chain combines TRBV20-1 with TRBJ1-2; TRBD1 agrees at 7 bases. This CDR3 contains 14 residues. Per the germline V gene, CDR1 is DFQATT and CDR2 is SNEGSKA (reference sequence). After removal of 1 base from V and 4 bases from J, the junction contained 6 bases not matched to a gene. This CDR3 reads CSARALDRIYGYTF. CDR3 sequence (DNA): TGCAGTGCTAGAGCCTTGGACAGGATCTATGGCTACACCTTC.

In this sample, this clonotype turned up many times. The chain joins TRBV20-1 to TRBJ2-7, with 16 bases lining up with TRBD2. V shed 2 bases and J 5 bases; nucleotides not matched to a gene: 6. Germline CDR1 reads DFQATT; CDR2 reads SNEGSKA (reference sequence). The CDR3 loop spans 16 amino acids. CDR3 in amino acids: CSARPGTSGGENEQYV. CDR3 DNA: TGCAGTGCTAGACCCGGGACTAGCGGGGGGGAAAACGAGCAGTACGTC.

This clonotype was seen at least ten times. The V gene is TRBV5-1, the J gene TRBJ2-1; maybe TRBD2 (7 bases). This CDR3 has 16 residues. In germline, CDR1 is SGHRS, CDR2 YFSETQ. V was shortened by 4 bases and J by 2 bases, with 16 bases between the two germline ends. The CDR3 region is CASSICRGATYNEQFF. CDR3 in DNA: TGCGCCAGCAGCATTTGTCGGGGGGCCACCTACAATGAGCAGTTCTTC.

There are many counts of this clonotype. The DNA of the CDR3 is TGTGCCAGCAGTGATTTAACCGTAATGGAGACCCAGTACTTC. Translated, it gives CASSDLTVMETQYF. J is TRBJ2-5 and V is TRBV2, with no clear D. The CDR3 runs 14 residues. Trimming cost V 3 bases and J 5 bases, with 13 bases left between them. Germline CDR1 reads SNHLY; CDR2 reads FYNNEI.

Regarding this clonotype: A much larger clone sits a single nucleotide away, making a read error possible. The V call is TRBV20-1, the J call TRBJ2-7; weak D call: TRBD1 (5 bases). Looked up from germline, CDR1 is DFQATT and CDR2 is SNEGSKA (reference sequence). The CDR3 has 13 amino acids. Trimming took off 3 bases at V and 3 bases at J, with 12 bases between the two ends. The CDR3 nucleotides read TGCAGTGCTAGTAATAGGGGAATCTACGAGCAGTACTTC. Translated, it gives CSASNRGIYEQYF.

This sequence joins TRBV7-9 and TRBJ1-2, with 7 bases lining up with TRBD1. Germline CDR1 and CDR2: SEHNR and FQNEAQ (reference sequence). V was pared by 5 bases and J by 2 bases, with 14 bases of the junction left unmatched. The CDR3 length is 17 residues. The CDR3 sequence: CASSARSVVGQNYGYTF. The DNA for the CDR3 is TGTGCCAGCAGCGCCCGCTCCGTGGTGGGACAGAACTATGGCTACACCTTC. The complete variable domain, with remaining parts taken from reference TRBV7-9 and TRBJ1-2, reads DTGVSQNPRHKITKRGQNVTFRCDPISEHNRLYWYRQTLGQGPEFLTYFQNEAQLEKSRLLSDRFSAERPKGSFSTLEIQRTEQGDSAMYLCASSARSVVGQNYGYTFGSGTRLTVV.

This clonotype was detected only a few times. The chain couples TRBV7-9 to TRBJ1-2; 8 bases fit TRBD1. The junction had 5 bases not matched to a gene; V was cut back by 5 bases and J by 3 bases. CDR3 size: 14 residues. CDR1 SEHNR and CDR2 FQNEAQ come from the germline V gene (reference sequence). The CDR3 region is CASSPAGGDYGYTF. CDR3 DNA sequence: TGTGCCAGCAGCCCAGCAGGGGGCGACTATGGCTACACCTTC.

At least ten counts were recorded for this clonotype. The chain joins TRBV7-2 to TRBJ1-2; a weak D match, TRBD1 (6 bases). Between the trimmed V and J ends, which lost 4 bases and 5 bases, there was a span of 14 bases. CDR3 length equals 14 residues. CDR1 and CDR2 (germline): SGHTA, FQGNSA. The CDR3 sequence: CASSSLTGLYGYTF. DNA of the CDR3: TGTGCCAGCAGCTCCCTTACAGGGCTTTATGGCTACACCTTC.

As concerns this clonotype: One base away lies a much larger clone, so this may be a sequencing read error. The gene calls are TRBV11-2 and TRBJ1-1; no clear D. This CDR3 is 11 amino acids long. V lost 1 base, J lost 10 bases, and 7 bases lay in between. The germline CDR1 and CDR2 sequences are SGHAT and FQNNGV. The CDR3 loop reads CASSLGGVAFF. DNA for the CDR3: TGTGCCAGCAGCTTAGGGGGTGTAGCTTTCTTT.

This clonotype has ten or more counts. The rearrangement links TRBV7-2 to TRBJ2-2; possibly TRBD2 for D (7 bases). The CDR3 is made up of 17 amino acids. In germline, CDR1 is SGHTA, CDR2 FQGNSA. The V gene lost 1 base and the J gene lost 4 bases, with 16 bases spanning the gap. The CDR3 coding sequence is TGTGCCAGCAGCTTAGTAGTGGGGGGGCATCGCACCGGGGAGCTGTTTTTT. Amino acids: CASSLVVGGHRTGELFF. Using reference TRBV7-2 and TRBJ2-2 for the parts outside the CDR3, the full variable domain is GAGVSQSPSNKVTEKGKDVELRCDPISGHTALYWYRQSLGQGLEFLIYFQGNSAPDKSGLPSDRFSAERTGGSVSTLTIQRTQQEDSAVYLCASSLVVGGHRTGELFFGEGSRLTVL.

CDR3 region: CSAEGGANTEAFF. The CDR3 region has the DNA TGCAGCGCGGAAGGGGGGGCGAACACTGAAGCTTTCTTT. The chain employs TRBV29-1 and TRBJ1-1; possibly TRBD1 for D (6 bases). Germline CDR1 reads SQVTM; CDR2 reads ANQGSEA. The CDR3 is 13 amino acids. Deletions cut 7 bases from V and 1 base from J, with 13 bases between.

Ten or more counts support this clonotype. This chain links TRBV23-1 with TRBJ1-6; TRBD1 agrees at 8 bases. TRBV23-1 is flagged as an ORF with uncertain function. V trimming: 10 bases; J trimming: 9 bases; junction bases outside the gene matches: 8. The CDR3 covers 13 residues. The CDR3, as DNA: TGCGCCAACTGGGACAGGTGGGGTTCACCCCTCCACTTT. This encodes CANWDRWGSPLHF.

This clonotype appeared many times. The chain joins TRBV6-2 or TRBV6-3 to TRBJ2-1; 9 positions agree with TRBD2. Germline V gene data show CDR1 as MNHEY and CDR2 as SVGEGT. This CDR3 has 15 residues. V lost 4 bases to trimming and J lost 0 bases; unmatched junction nucleotides: 1. CDR3 region: CASSLTSGSYNEQFF. The DNA for the CDR3 is TGTGCCAGCAGTTTGACTAGCGGCTCCTACAATGAGCAGTTCTTC.

This clonotype was detected only a few times. CDR3 in DNA: TGTGCCAGCAGTGGCGGCTTAAAGGGGGCAAGGAACACTGAAGCTTTCTTT. Its translation: CASSGGLKGARNTEAFF. This chain uses TRBV2 with TRBJ1-1; 7 positions agree with TRBD1. The CDR3 contains 17 residues. The ends lost 4 bases at V and 1 base at J; junction bases unmatched: 12. Germline V gene sequence: CDR1 SNHLY, CDR2 FYNNEI.